This T cell receptor (beta chain) was sequenced for a study of T cells after yellow fever vaccination. CDR1 MNHEY and CDR2 SMNVEV come from the germline V gene (reference sequence). The CDR3 contains 16 residues. The V gene lost 5 bases and the J gene lost 0 bases, with 14 bases spanning the gap. Study results and caveats: The bulk population could contribute abundant contaminating clonotypes to FACS-sorted repertoires. Some clonotypes, a small share, were shared between CD4 and CD8 compartments.

5'RACE template switching added a universal primer site and UMIs to TCR cDNA. Via MiXCR, TCRdb re-called the 5' RACE reads, giving one row per CDR3 protein. The sample holds 450,000 to 550,000 distinct CDR3 sequences, around a fifth seen once. This clonotype has only a few counts. Its target is unknown. Material: PBMCs, obtained around 3 weeks after the first yellow fever vaccination. This receptor was obtained from a man younger than 30 who received the YFV17D yellow fever vaccine. The J gene is TRBJ1-5, the V gene TRBV27, with D maybe TRBD1 (6 bases). The CDR3 spells CASSPNGQISNQPQHF. CDR3 nucleotides: TGTGCCAGCAGTCCGAACGGACAGATTAGCAATCAGCCCCAGCATTTT.